This entry lists 20 T cell receptor beta chains sequenced from one sample in a study of cytomegalovirus exposure and HLA in healthy donors. Primers: 60 Vbeta forward and 13 Jbeta reverse. Only in-frame clones appear in the TCRdb table, and some are missing; sequencing was by immunoSEQ multiplex PCR. Altogether about 45,000 clones are present, around 56% being singletons, with the ten largest covering around 6%. Sequences were obtained from PBMCs. These receptors came from a man aged 55-75 years in good health and CMV-seronegative.

Only a few counts were recorded for this clone. Written as DNA, the CDR3 is TGTGCCAGCAGCGAGACTAGCGTAGGGGGCGAGACCCAGTACTTC. Its translation is CASSETSVGGETQYF. This rearrangement joins TRBV9 to TRBJ2-5, with a possible D match to TRBD2 (8 bases). V was cut by 3 bases and J by 5 bases, with 17 bases left in between. Germline CDR1 reads SGDLS; CDR2 reads YYNGEE. CDR3 length equals 15 residues.

This sequence joins TRBV21-1 and TRBJ2-7; the D call of TRBD2 is as the table states it, not checked on the DNA. TRBV21-1 is flagged as a pseudogene. The CDR3 contains 15 residues. CDR3 region: CASSKGSKRHYEQYF. The DNA of the CDR3 is TGTGCCAGCAGCAAAGGGAGTAAGCGGCACTACGAGCAGTACTTC.

This chain links TRBV30 with TRBJ1-2; D is unclear. Trimming took off 0 bases at V and 4 bases at J, with 6 bases between the two ends. The CDR3 length is 12 residues. CDR1 is GTSNPN and CDR2 is SVGIG in the germline V gene (reference sequence). Here the CDR3 reads CAWSVEVYGYTF. The CDR3 DNA follows: TGTGCCTGGAGTGTAGAGGTCTATGGCTACACCTTC.

The genes are TRBV4-1 and TRBJ2-1, with D tentatively TRBD1 (6 bases). The CDR3 covers 14 residues. The germline V gene encodes CDR1 MGHRA and CDR2 YSYEKL. V was pared by 0 bases and J by 16 bases, with 19 bases between. CDR3 DNA: TGCGCCAGCAGCCAAGAAGGGGGATGGCAGGGGAATTTCTTC. It codes for CASSQEGGWQGNFF.

This sequence joins TRBV7-9 and TRBJ2-2, with 7 bases identical to TRBD1. With V trimmed by 5 bases and J by 0 bases, 12 bases remained unmatched. The CDR3 runs to 18 residues. The V gene's germline CDR1 is SEHNR and CDR2 FQNEAQ (reference sequence). The CDR3 nucleotides read TGTGCCAGCAGCCGACGACTAACCGGGACAGCGAACACCGGGGAGCTGTTTTTT. This encodes CASSRRLTGTANTGELFF.

This clone was observed once. The chain uses TRBV6-1 and TRBJ2-1; TRBD1 might be the D (7 bases). Germline V lookup: CDR1 MNHNS, CDR2 SASEGT. The CDR3 covers 14 residues. Trimming took 10 bases from V and 3 from J, leaving 16 bases between them. The CDR3 is CAIPRGALYNEQFF. The CDR3 DNA reads as TGTGCCATACCCAGGGGGGCCCTCTACAATGAGCAGTTCTTC.

This chain connects TRBV30 to TRBJ1-2; D call uncertain. V was clipped by 8 bases and J by 6 bases, with 13 bases between them. CDR3 length: 11 residues. CDR1 and CDR2 from the germline V gene are GTSNPN and SVGIG (reference sequence). The CDR3 coding sequence is TGTGCCCTTAGCCCTGGCGATGGCTACACCTTC. Translation: CALSPGDGYTF. Full variable domain (remainder filled in from reference TRBV30 and TRBJ1-2): SQTIHQWPATLVQPVGSPLSLECTVEGTSNPNLYWYRQAAGRGLQLLFYSVGIGQISSEVPQNLSASRPQDRQFILSSKKLLLSDSGFYLCALSPGDGYTFGSGTRLTVV.

The genes are TRBV28 and TRBJ1-2; a weak D match, TRBD1 (5 bases). Trimming left V 3 bases short and J 7 bases short, with 12 bases between. The length of the CDR3 is 13 residues. Per germline, CDR1 MDHEN and CDR2 SYDVKM. CDR3 residues: CASSFQGALGYTF. CDR3 bases: TGTGCCAGCAGTTTTCAAGGGGCGCTTGGCTACACCTTC.

This clone has just one count. This chain uses TRBV19 with TRBJ1-1; D unclear. The V end lost 7 bases, the J end lost 2 bases, and 17 bases lay between the germline ends. Per germline, CDR1 LNHDA and CDR2 SQIVND (reference sequence). The CDR3 has 15 amino acids. DNA for the CDR3: TGTGCCAGTACCACCACCCACGGACTCAACACTGAAGCTTTCTTT. As protein: CASTTTHGLNTEAFF.

The chain has TRBV28 and TRBJ2-2; 8 positions match TRBD2. The CDR3 loop spans 15 amino acids. After removal of 7 bases from V and 6 bases from J, the junction contained 10 bases not matched to a gene. The germline V gene has CDR1 MDHEN and CDR2 SYDVKM. Here the CDR3 reads CASTTGTRGSGELFF. In nucleotides, the CDR3 is TGTGCCAGCACCACCGGGACTAGAGGCTCCGGGGAGCTGTTTTTT.

The chain has TRBV6-1 and TRBJ1-5; a weak D match, TRBD1 (6 bases). The V and J ends lost 6 bases and 3 bases respectively, with 15 bases between them. Germline V gene lookup returns CDR1 MNHNS and CDR2 SASEGT. The CDR3 contains 15 residues. CDR3 nucleotide sequence: TGTGCCAGCAGCGATCGAGGACAGCCCAATCAGCCCCAGCATTTT. It yields the protein CASSDRGQPNQPQHF.

Sample share makes this clone medium-sized (0.01 to 0.1%). The chain combines TRBV7-9 with TRBJ2-1; 14 bases agree with TRBD2. Germline CDR1 and CDR2: SEHNR and FQNEAQ (reference sequence). V lost 5 bases, J lost 7 bases, and 13 bases stayed unmatched. This CDR3 is built from 18 residues. The CDR3 coding sequence is TGTGCCAGCAGCCCGACTAGCGGGAGGGCCCAAGGGGAAAATGAGCAGTTCTTC. It is translated as CASSPTSGRAQGENEQFF. Based on the CDR3 plus reference TRBV7-9 and TRBJ2-1, the full variable domain is DTGVSQNPRHKITKRGQNVTFRCDPISEHNRLYWYRQTLGQGPEFLTYFQNEAQLEKSRLLSDRFSAERPKGSFSTLEIQRTEQGDSAMYLCASSPTSGRAQGENEQFFGPGTRLTVL.

The chain carries TRBV6-1 and TRBJ1-1; TRBD1 aligns across 8 bases. Germline CDR1 and CDR2: MNHNS and SASEGT. Trimming at V came to 4 bases and at J to 3 bases, leaving 10 bases not matched to a gene. The CDR3 covers 16 residues. The CDR3 protein is CASSADRVVSDTEAFF. CDR3 DNA sequence: TGTGCCAGCAGTGCGGACAGGGTTGTAAGTGACACTGAAGCTTTCTTT.

The chain couples TRBV14 to TRBJ2-1; D may be TRBD2 (7 bases). CDR3 length equals 18 residues. V shed 0 bases and J shed 0 bases, with 15 bases lying between them. Germline lookup yields CDR1 SGHDN and CDR2 FVKESK. The CDR3 is CASSQDRRGPGSYNEQFF. The CDR3 coding sequence is TGTGCCAGCAGCCAAGACCGGCGGGGGCCCGGCTCCTACAATGAGCAGTTCTTC.

The chain has TRBV4-1 and TRBJ2-7; TRBD1 might be the D (5 bases). The CDR3 totals 15 residues. Germline CDR1 is MGHRA and CDR2 is YSYEKL. Deletions cut 0 bases from V and 6 bases from J, with 15 bases between. The CDR3 sequence is CASSQDRGRVREQYF. The CDR3 DNA reads TGCGCCAGCAGCCAAGATCGTGGCAGGGTACGCGAGCAGTACTTC.

The gene calls are TRBV19 and TRBJ1-5; D ambiguous. There are 16 residues in the CDR3. V was trimmed by 3 bases and J by 6 bases, leaving 18 bases between them. Germline CDR1 LNHDA, CDR2 SQIVND (reference sequence). The CDR3 spells CASSIRSEGLTQPQHF. The CDR3 region has the DNA TGTGCCAGTAGTATCCGGTCCGAGGGCCTAACTCAGCCCCAGCATTTT.

The chain uses TRBV25-1 and TRBJ2-7; D unresolved. The CDR3 spans 14 residues. Germline loops: CDR1 MGHDK, CDR2 SYGVNS. V was pared by 3 bases and J by 2 bases, with 11 bases between. Written as DNA, the CDR3 is TGTGCCAGCAGTGACCGCGTGCCTCCCTACGAGCAGTACTTC. Translating it yields CASSDRVPPYEQYF.

This chain uses TRBV2 with TRBJ1-1, with D tentatively TRBD1 (5 bases). V lost 3 bases and J 0 bases, leaving 8 bases between the germline ends. The CDR3 sequence is 14 residues long. The germline CDR1 and CDR2 sequences are SNHLY and FYNNEI. CDR3 residues: CASSDRVMNTEAFF. For the CDR3, the DNA is TGTGCCAGCAGTGACAGGGTCATGAACACTGAAGCTTTCTTT.

The V call is TRBV19, the J call TRBJ1-2, with D unclear. CDR1 and CDR2 (germline): LNHDA, SQIVND (reference sequence). With 9 bases removed from V and 8 bases from J, the gap between germline ends came to 16 bases. The CDR3 covers 12 residues. Here the CDR3 reads CASYYPDGGYTF. The CDR3 DNA reads as TGTGCCAGCTATTATCCCGACGGGGGCTACACCTTC. Supplemented by reference TRBV19 and TRBJ1-2, the full variable domain reads DGGITQSPKYLFRKEGQNVTLSCEQNLNHDAMYWYRQDPGQGLRLIYYSQIVNDFQKGDIAEGYSVSREKKESFPLTVTSAQKNPTAFYLCASYYPDGGYTFGSGTRLTVV.

The genes are TRBV7-9 and TRBJ1-1, with a tentative D call TRBD1 (5 bases). V lost 9 bases and J lost 4, with 15 bases in between. Germline values: CDR1 SEHNR, CDR2 FQNEAQ (reference sequence). The CDR3 totals 13 residues. The CDR3 is CASSTQGGTEAFF. CDR3 coding DNA: TGTGCCAGTTCCACGCAGGGAGGCACTGAAGCTTTCTTT.